This T cell receptor beta chain was recorded in a study of cytomegalovirus exposure and HLA in healthy donors. Germline V gene sequence: CDR1 SNHLY, CDR2 FYNNEI. V was clipped by 5 bases and J by 2 bases; unmatched bases: 9. The CDR3 is made up of 18 amino acids. PCR amplification relied on 60 Vbeta primers (plus 13 Jbeta primers). TCRdb's table, derived via immunoSEQ multiplex PCR, lists solely in-frame clones and lacks some. The sample has under 65,000 clones; 60% to 85% are singletons. V gene TRBV2 combines with J gene TRBJ1-6, with 10 nucleotides matching TRBD1. The sequence was collected from a man aged 25-45 years in good health and CMV-seropositive. The sequenced sample was PBMCs. CDR3 sequence reads: CASSTGQGKIPYNSPLHF. CDR3 in DNA: TGTGCCAGCAGTACGGGACAGGGGAAGATCCCCTATAATTCACCCCTCCACTTT. Drawing the rest from reference TRBV2 and TRBJ1-6, the complete variable domain is EPEVTQTPSHQVTQMGQEVILRCVPISNHLYFYWYRQILGQKVEFLVSFYNNEISEKSEIFDDQFSVERPDGSNFTLKIRSTKLEDSAMYFCASSTGQGKIPYNSPLHFGNGTRLTVT.